One sample yielded the 4 T cell receptor beta chains listed below, sequenced in a study of metastatic and nonmetastatic thyroid tumors. TCRdb ran MiXCR on the PCR reads. The sample lists about 28,000 clones, about a sixth occurring once. All patients reached thyroid surgery having received no treatment beforehand. The sequenced sample was blood. These receptors were taken from a female donor with papillary thyroid cancer or a benign thyroid nodule (not recorded which). Some clones in this sample may be carry-over from other donors' samples.

This clone was seen repeatedly, ten times or more. The rearrangement uses TRBV4-1 and TRBJ1-1, with D possibly TRBD1 on 5 matching bases. Trimming removed 4 bases from V and 5 bases from J, with 8 bases in between. The CDR3 is 12 residues long. Germline V gene lookup returns CDR1 MGHRA and CDR2 YSYEKL. CDR3 amino acids: CASSRTGTEAFF. DNA for the CDR3: TGCGCCAGCAGCCGAACAGGAACTGAAGCTTTCTTT.

Many counts were recorded for this clone. The V and J genes are TRBV6-1 and TRBJ1-2; D may be TRBD1 (5 bases). The V end lost 2 bases, the J end lost 4 bases, and 17 bases lay between the germline ends. This CDR3 is 16 amino acids long. CDR1 and CDR2 (germline): MNHNS, SASEGT. CDR3 residues: CASSEHGGGGSYGYTF. The DNA of the CDR3 is TGTGCCAGCAGTGAACACGGGGGAGGCGGGAGCTATGGCTACACCTTC.

This clone was picked up many times. V is TRBV29-1 and J is TRBJ1-2; D is ambiguous. The CDR3 consists of 14 residues. From germline, CDR1 is SQVTM and CDR2 ANQGSEA. V was cut by 3 bases and J by 7 bases, with 18 bases left in between. CDR3 sequence (DNA): TGCAGCGTTGATCGGGCAGCCTCGGGAGGTGGCTACACCTTC. It specifies CSVDRAASGGGYTF.

This clone appeared many times. V is TRBV4-1 and J is TRBJ1-5, with TRBD1 as a possible D gene (5 bases). V lost 7 bases, J lost 3 bases, and 22 bases lay in between. Germline lookup yields CDR1 MGHRA and CDR2 YSYEKL. CDR3 length: 17 amino acids. For the CDR3, the DNA is TGCGCCAGCACCTGGGGGGTGGCGGGGTCGAACAATCAGCCCCAGCATTTT. As protein: CASTWGVAGSNNQPQHF.